These 13 T cell receptor beta chains were sequenced from one sample in a study of cytomegalovirus exposure and HLA in healthy donors. PCR employed 60 Vbeta and 13 Jbeta primers. The data were produced by immunoSEQ multiplex PCR, yet TCRdb's version contains in-frame clones alone and is incomplete. Of 85,000 to 120,000 clones listed, 82% are singletons. The sequencing input was PBMCs. These receptors were collected from a man aged 50 to 59 in good health and CMV-seronegative.

V usage is TRBV19 and J usage is TRBJ1-2; 8 bases map to TRBD1. This CDR3 has 15 residues. The junction had 10 bases not matched to a gene; V was cut back by 10 bases and J by 0 bases. Germline values: CDR1 LNHDA, CDR2 SQIVND (reference sequence). The CDR3 nucleotides read TGTGCCACAGGACAGGGCTCAATAGCTAACTATGGCTACACCTTC. Translated, it gives CATGQGSIANYGYTF.

CDR3 coding DNA: TGTGCCAGCAGCCAAGACAGGCAGACCTACTATGGCTACACCTTC. Amino acids: CASSQDRQTYYGYTF. The chain uses TRBV14 and TRBJ1-2; D remains ambiguous. The germline V gene has CDR1 SGHDN and CDR2 FVKESK. V was shortened by 0 bases and J by 3 bases, with 11 bases between the two germline ends. This CDR3 has 15 residues. Variable domain in full (rest from reference TRBV14 and TRBJ1-2): EAGVTQFPSHSVIEKGQTVTLRCDPISGHDNLYWYRRVMGKEIKFLLHFVKESKQDESGMPNNRFLAERTGGTYSTLKVQPAELEDSGVYFCASSQDRQTYYGYTFGSGTRLTVV.

The chain recombines TRBV4-1 with TRBJ2-1; 9 bases map to TRBD2. The V segment lost 1 base and the J segment 6 bases; nucleotides outside the gene matches: 7. Germline assignment: CDR1 MGHRA and CDR2 YSYEKL. The CDR3 contains 16 residues. The CDR3 reads CASSQAGAGGPNEQFF. CDR3 sequence (DNA): TGCGCCAGCAGCCAAGCGGGGGCGGGGGGGCCCAATGAGCAGTTCTTC.

The CDR3 region is CASSSDRAWTNYGYTF. The CDR3 region has the DNA TGTGCCAGCAGCTCGGACAGGGCTTGGACTAACTATGGCTACACCTTC. The chain carries TRBV7-8 and TRBJ1-2, with 8 bases identical to TRBD1. The CDR3 spans 16 residues. Germline CDR1 SGHVS, CDR2 FQNEAQ. Losses at the gene ends were 4 bases for V and 0 bases for J; bases not matched to a gene: 7. Full variable domain (outside the CDR3, taken from reference TRBV7-8 and TRBJ1-2): GAGVSQSPRYKVAKRGQDVALRCDPISGHVSLFWYQQALGQGPEFLTYFQNEAQLDKSGLPSDRFFAERPEGSVSTLKIQRTQQEDSAVYLCASSSDRAWTNYGYTFGSGTRLTVV.

The chain recombines TRBV2 with TRBJ1-2, with D perhaps matching TRBD1 (5 bases). This CDR3 has 14 residues. V dropped 0 bases and J dropped 4 bases, with 9 bases sitting between them. The germline V gene has CDR1 SNHLY and CDR2 FYNNEI. CDR3 sequence (DNA): TGTGCCAGCAGTGAAGCGGGCAGGGCCTATGGCTACACCTTC. Translated, it gives CASSEAGRAYGYTF.

The count of this clone is one. The chain carries TRBV5-1 and TRBJ1-2; TRBD1 is a possible D gene (5 bases). The CDR3 is 13 residues long. Germline loops: CDR1 SGHRS, CDR2 YFSETQ. Trimming took off 0 bases at V and 6 bases at J, with 9 bases between the two ends. The CDR3 DNA sequence: TGCGCCAGCAGCTTGGGCAGGGCCAATGGCTACACCTTC. Translated, it gives CASSLGRANGYTF.

The chain links TRBV10-3 to TRBJ1-5; unclear D gene. This CDR3 contains 15 residues. Germline loops: CDR1 ENHRY, CDR2 SYGVKD. Trimming stripped 3 bases from V and 0 bases from J, with 9 bases between. The CDR3 is CAISETAYSNQPQHF. The CDR3 DNA follows: TGTGCCATCAGTGAAACAGCCTATAGCAATCAGCCCCAGCATTTT.

The rearrangement uses TRBV5-1 and TRBJ1-4; D is uncertain. Between the trimmed V and J ends, which lost 0 bases and 0 bases, there was a span of 12 bases. CDR1 SGHRS and CDR2 YFSETQ come from the germline V gene. The CDR3 spans 17 residues. The CDR3 loop reads CASSLALGPPTNEKLFF. As DNA, the CDR3 is TGCGCCAGCAGCTTGGCCCTAGGTCCCCCAACTAATGAAAAACTGTTTTTT. Full variable domain (remainder filled in from reference TRBV5-1 and TRBJ1-4): KAGVTQTPRYLIKTRGQQVTLSCSPISGHRSVSWYQQTPGQGLQFLFEYFSETQRNKGNFPGRFSGRQFSNSRSEMNVSTLELGDSALYLCASSLALGPPTNEKLFFGSGTQLSVL.

This rearrangement joins TRBV11-3 to TRBJ2-1; D gene ambiguous. The CDR3 spans 13 residues. V lost 4 bases to trimming and J lost 9 bases, with 13 bases between them. Germline lookup yields CDR1 SGHNT and CDR2 YENEEA. The CDR3 protein is CASSSSRIGEQFF. The DNA for the CDR3 is TGTGCCAGCAGCTCCTCTAGGATCGGTGAGCAGTTCTTC.

This sequence joins TRBV18 and TRBJ1-1; 9 positions agree with TRBD1. Unmatched junction bases numbered 4, after V lost 4 bases and J lost 7 bases. Germline V CDR1 and CDR2: KGHSH, LQKENI. The CDR3 totals 13 residues. The DNA of the CDR3 is TGTGCCAGCTCACATAGACAGGGGGATGAAGCTTTCTTT. It encodes CASSHRQGDEAFF.

This clone came up a few times. The chain uses TRBV2 and TRBJ1-2; TRBD1 agrees at 9 bases. This CDR3 contains 13 residues. Germline V lookup: CDR1 SNHLY, CDR2 FYNNEI. V shed 5 bases, J shed 7 bases, and the junction held 5 bases outside the gene matches. CDR3 protein: CASSLLQGAGYTF. As DNA, the CDR3 is TGTGCCAGCAGTCTTCTACAGGGGGCTGGCTACACCTTC.

This sequence joins TRBV5-1 and TRBJ1-6; 7 bases match TRBD1. The CDR3 runs to 14 residues. CDR1 and CDR2 (germline): SGHRS, YFSETQ. V lost 3 bases and J lost 6; bases outside the gene matches: 3. The CDR3 DNA sequence: TGCGCCAGCAGCTACGGGACAGTTAATTCACCCCTCCACTTT. It yields the protein CASSYGTVNSPLHF.

The chain couples TRBV7-8 to TRBJ2-5; 12 nucleotides match TRBD2. CDR1 is SGHVS, CDR2 FQNEAQ, per germline. The junction had 6 bases not matched to a gene; V was cut back by 6 bases and J by 1 base. CDR3 length: 16 amino acids. For the CDR3, the DNA is TGTGCCAGCAGACCGACTAGCGGGGGAATCCAAGAGACCCAGTACTTC. This translates into CASRPTSGGIQETQYF.